Following are 26 T cell receptor beta chains from one sample sequenced in a study of T cell changes during pregnancy in multiple sclerosis (dated by TCRdb to about 2019). Libraries were built with the immunoSEQ multiplex PCR assay. In its TCRdb copy, this immuneACCESS table keeps in-frame sequences only and misses some clones. Where compared with another copy, unresolved V genes explain less than half of these, and the others have no known cause. The sample yields 30,000 to 35,000 clones; roughly 89% were counted once. The ten largest account for 3.5% of the sample. The source material was CD8+ T cells from peripheral blood mononuclear cells, sampled in the third trimester of pregnancy. The receptor source for this set is a female donor with multiple sclerosis, enrolled in a pregnancy study.

This sequence joins TRBV9 and TRBJ1-5, with a tentative D call TRBD1 (6 bases). V lost 3 bases and J 0 bases, leaving 10 bases between the germline ends. Germline V gene sequence: CDR1 SGDLS, CDR2 YYNGEE. The CDR3 has 15 residues. The CDR3 is CASSGTENSNQPQHF. For the CDR3, the DNA is TGTGCCAGCAGCGGGACAGAGAATAGCAATCAGCCCCAGCATTTT.

The V call is TRBV4-1, the J call TRBJ1-2; D may be TRBD1 (6 bases). The CDR3 sequence is 15 residues long. Trimming cost V 2 bases and J 4 bases, with 14 bases left between them. The germline CDR1 and CDR2 sequences are MGHRA and YSYEKL. The CDR3 loop reads CASSQTPTGIYGYTF. The CDR3 bases are TGCGCCAGCAGCCAAACACCGACAGGTATCTATGGCTACACCTTC.

The rearrangement joins TRBV6-7 to TRBJ2-2; no clear D. TRBV6-7 is treated as an ORF (open reading frame) with a function not yet certain. The CDR3 spans 18 residues. V gave up 4 bases and J gave up 4 bases, with 22 bases separating them. CDR3 bases: TGTGCCAGCAGTTCCCCCCTCGGTGAGGTTGATGGCACCGGGGAGCTGTTTTTT. Residues: CASSSPLGEVDGTGELFF.

The chain is built from TRBV6-4 and TRBJ1-1, with D possibly TRBD1 on 5 matching bases. The V gene's germline CDR1 is MRHNA and CDR2 SNTAGT. With 6 bases removed from V and 1 base from J, the gap between germline ends came to 9 bases. The CDR3 has 13 amino acids. CDR3 bases: TGTGCCAGCAGAAGCAGGGAGAACACTGAAGCTTTCTTT. Translating gives CASRSRENTEAFF.

This clone was counted between two and nine times. The chain links TRBV14 to TRBJ1-1; 8 nucleotides match TRBD1. CDR1 is SGHDN, CDR2 FVKESK, per germline. This CDR3 region has 15 residues. V shed 4 bases and J 4 bases; nucleotides not matched to a gene: 8. The CDR3 coding sequence is TGTGCCAGCAGCCTTTCCGACAGGGGAGTCACTGAAGCTTTCTTT. Translated, it gives CASSLSDRGVTEAFF.

The sample holds one count of this clone. The CDR3 region has the DNA TGTGCCAGCAGCCAATTTCAGGGGATCCTTGCTGGAAACACCATATATTTT. Its protein product is CASSQFQGILAGNTIYF. The rearrangement links TRBV4-2 to TRBJ1-3; D might be TRBD1 (6 bases). The CDR3 totals 17 residues. Germline CDR1 reads LGHNA; CDR2 reads YNFKEQ. V was trimmed by 2 bases and J by 2 bases, leaving 16 bases between them.

The rearrangement uses TRBV4-2 and TRBJ2-5, with 7 bases aligning to TRBD2. CDR3 size: 18 residues. J was trimmed by 4 bases and V by 0 bases; bases with no gene match: 14. The germline V gene encodes CDR1 LGHNA and CDR2 YNFKEQ. CDR3 in amino acids: CASSQDIRDYSRSETQYF. The CDR3 nucleotides are TGTGCCAGCAGCCAAGATATACGGGACTATAGTCGGTCAGAGACCCAGTACTTC.

The gene calls are TRBV6-5 and TRBJ1-2, with 8 bases that match TRBD1. The junction had 4 bases not matched to a gene; V was cut back by 4 bases and J by 0 bases. The V gene's germline CDR1 is MNHEY and CDR2 SVGAGI. The CDR3 sequence is 15 residues long. The CDR3 region is CASSSGQGPNYGYTF. The CDR3 DNA sequence: TGTGCCAGCAGTTCTGGACAGGGCCCTAACTATGGCTACACCTTC.

The genes are TRBV30 and TRBJ2-7; the D is unclear. Germline V CDR1 and CDR2: GTSNPN, SVGIG (reference sequence). This CDR3 has 12 amino acids. V dropped 2 bases and J dropped 3 bases, with 8 bases sitting between them. The CDR3 DNA reads TGTGCCTGGAGTCTGGCAGACTACGAGCAGTACTTC. Protein: CAWSLADYEQYF.

V and J are TRBV7-3 and TRBJ2-1; 9 nucleotides agree with TRBD2. This CDR3 has 13 residues. Germline V gene data show CDR1 as SGHTA and CDR2 as FQGTGA. V was pared by 4 bases and J by 10 bases, with 5 bases of the junction left unmatched. The CDR3: CASSSGLASEQFF. DNA for the CDR3: TGTGCCAGCAGCTCTGGACTAGCGAGCGAGCAGTTCTTC.

V and J are TRBV5-4 and TRBJ2-3; TRBD2 matches 9 bases. Germline V gene data show CDR1 as SGHNT and CDR2 as YYREEE (reference sequence). Trimming at V came to 1 base and at J to 1 base, leaving 4 bases not matched to a gene. This CDR3 spans 16 amino acids. For the CDR3, the DNA is TGTGCCAGCAGCTTGTGGTCTAGCGGGGGCACAGATACGCAGTATTTT. Translated: CASSLWSSGGTDTQYF.

The chain couples TRBV6-5 to TRBJ1-6; D ambiguous. Trimming took 5 bases from V and 7 from J, leaving 9 bases between them. This CDR3 contains 13 residues. Germline CDR1 is MNHEY and CDR2 is SVGAGI. The DNA for the CDR3 is TGTGCCAGCAGTCCAACGGGAAATTCACCCCTCCACTTT. This translates into CASSPTGNSPLHF.

This chain uses TRBV6-5 with TRBJ1-1; D is unclear. CDR3 size: 15 residues. Germline loops: CDR1 MNHEY, CDR2 SVGAGI. V gave up 8 bases and J gave up 0 bases, with 16 bases separating them. In DNA, the CDR3 is TGTGCCAGCCTAGCAGGCGGATACTTGAACACTGAAGCTTTCTTT. Its protein is CASLAGGYLNTEAFF.

The chain recombines TRBV19 with TRBJ1-1; D is unresolved. V lost 4 bases and J 4 bases, leaving 4 bases between the germline ends. The CDR3 loop spans 11 amino acids. Germline CDR1 and CDR2: LNHDA and SQIVND (reference sequence). The CDR3: CASSTSTEAFF. DNA of the CDR3: TGTGCCAGTAGTACCAGCACTGAAGCTTTCTTT.

The chain joins TRBV7-2 to TRBJ2-1; D may be TRBD2 (5 bases). Germline values: CDR1 SGHTA, CDR2 FQGNSA. Trimming took off 2 bases at V and 7 bases at J, with 9 bases between the two ends. CDR3 length: 13 residues. The CDR3 protein is CASSLIPGNEQFF. The CDR3 DNA reads TGTGCCAGCAGCTTAATTCCGGGGAATGAGCAGTTCTTC.

The chain has TRBV9 and TRBJ1-1, with 7 nucleotides matching TRBD1. After removal of 0 bases from V and 4 bases from J, the junction contained 3 bases not matched to a gene. Per germline, CDR1 SGDLS and CDR2 YYNGEE. The CDR3 totals 14 residues. This chain's CDR3 is CASSVGSGGTEAFF. In DNA, the CDR3 is TGTGCCAGCAGCGTAGGGTCAGGGGGCACTGAAGCTTTCTTT.

The gene calls are TRBV7-9 and TRBJ1-1; 9 bases are shared with TRBD1. The V and J ends lost 4 bases and 11 bases, in that order; junction bases with no gene match: 8. Germline CDR1 and CDR2: SEHNR and FQNEAQ (reference sequence). The CDR3 has 13 amino acids. The CDR3 spells CASSSLQGAGAFF. The CDR3 DNA is TGTGCCAGCAGCTCTTTACAGGGGGCCGGGGCTTTCTTT. The full variable domain, its missing parts supplied by reference TRBV7-9 and TRBJ1-1, is DTGVSQNPRHKITKRGQNVTFRCDPISEHNRLYWYRQTLGQGPEFLTYFQNEAQLEKSRLLSDRFSAERPKGSFSTLEIQRTEQGDSAMYLCASSSLQGAGAFFGQGTRLTVV.

V and J are TRBV28 and TRBJ1-1, with D perhaps TRBD1 (6 bases). The V gene's germline CDR1 is MDHEN and CDR2 SYDVKM. Deletions cut 7 bases from V and 5 bases from J, with 14 bases between. This CDR3 is 13 amino acids long. CDR3 bases: TGTGCCAGCACCTCAAACAGGGAAACTGAAGCTTTCTTT. It is translated as CASTSNRETEAFF.

This chain connects TRBV27 to TRBJ2-3, with 11 bases that match TRBD2. The CDR3 loop spans 18 amino acids. The germline gives CDR1 MNHEY, CDR2 SMNVEV (reference sequence). With 8 bases clipped from V and 5 bases from J, the junction kept 18 bases outside the gene matches. This CDR3 is CASLGGSGGARFRDTQYF. CDR3 in DNA: TGTGCCAGCTTAGGCGGTAGCGGGGGGGCCAGGTTCAGAGATACGCAGTATTTT.

The chain has TRBV25-1 and TRBJ1-2, with 7 bases matching TRBD1. V gave up 1 base and J gave up 4 bases; unmatched junction bases: 3. CDR3 length equals 14 residues. Germline V gene sequence: CDR1 MGHDK, CDR2 SYGVNS. The CDR3 reads CASSEFGDSYGYTF. The CDR3 region has the DNA TGTGCCAGCAGTGAATTTGGGGACAGCTATGGCTACACCTTC.

The rearrangement joins TRBV4-1 to TRBJ2-6, with D unresolved. The CDR3 consists of 17 residues. Germline assignment: CDR1 MGHRA and CDR2 YSYEKL. Trimming took 4 bases from V and 0 from J, leaving 13 bases between them. The CDR3 DNA sequence: TGCGCCAGCAGCCTTCGCGGCCTTTTCTCTGGGGCCAACGTCCTGACTTTC. Its translation is CASSLRGLFSGANVLTF.

About this clone: Other DNA sequences from this sample encode an identical CDR3 as well. J is TRBJ1-6 and V is TRBV5-6; D gene unclear. There are 14 residues in the CDR3. Deletions cut 0 bases from V and 4 bases from J, with 5 bases between. Germline CDR1 SGHDT, CDR2 YYEEEE. The CDR3 sequence: CASSLAGYNSPLHF. The CDR3 nucleotides read TGTGCCAGCAGCTTGGCGGGGTATAATTCACCCCTCCACTTT.

J is TRBJ1-3 and V is TRBV6-1; no definite D call. The CDR3 consists of 13 residues. Germline-derived CDR1 and CDR2 are MNHNS and SASEGT. V shed 10 bases and J shed 4 bases, with 14 bases lying between them. The CDR3: CATIPGEGNTIYF. CDR3 DNA: TGTGCCACCATCCCCGGGGAAGGAAACACCATATATTTT.

The genes are TRBV6-6 and TRBJ1-1, with D perhaps matching TRBD1 (6 bases). Trimming removed 4 bases from V and 0 bases from J, with 12 bases in between. The CDR3 length is 15 residues. CDR1 and CDR2 from the germline V gene are MNHNY and SVGAGI (reference sequence). The CDR3 region is CASSSAGALNTEAFF. The CDR3 DNA reads as TGTGCCAGCAGTTCTGCAGGGGCCTTGAACACTGAAGCTTTCTTT.

This clone was observed once. CDR3: CASSVEQGVSEQYF. The CDR3 DNA reads as TGTGCCAGCAGCGTAGAACAGGGGGTCTCCGAGCAGTACTTC. This sequence joins TRBV9 and TRBJ2-7; 8 bases map to TRBD1. The CDR3 is 14 amino acids. V shed 0 bases, J shed 6 bases, and the junction held 5 bases outside the gene matches. The germline CDR1 and CDR2 sequences are SGDLS and YYNGEE. The full variable domain, with the rest looked up from reference TRBV9 and TRBJ2-7, is DSGVTQTPKHLITATGQRVTLRCSPRSGDLSVYWYQQSLDQGLQFLIQYYNGEERAKGNILERFSAQQFPDLHSELNLSSLELGDSALYFCASSVEQGVSEQYFGPGTRLTVT.

This chain joins TRBV5-6 and TRBJ1-2, with 7 bases lining up with TRBD1. V shed 3 bases, J shed 4 bases, and the junction held 12 bases outside the gene matches. The CDR3 covers 16 residues. In germline, CDR1 is SGHDT, CDR2 YYEEEE. CDR3: CASSSEWDRDLYGYTF. The CDR3, as DNA: TGTGCCAGCAGCTCCGAGTGGGACAGAGATCTCTATGGCTACACCTTC.